The entry that follows covers one TCR beta chain sequence. Nominally healthy donors provided the samples, though records likely missed some immune exposures. The entry originates in a study of cytomegalovirus exposure and HLA in healthy donors. V was pared by 2 bases and J by 13 bases, with 10 bases between. CDR1 and CDR2 (germline): SGHDT, YYEEEE. This CDR3 is built from 11 residues. Amplification used 60 Vbeta primers and 13 Jbeta primers. Sequencing used immunoSEQ multiplex PCR; TCRdb keeps in-frame clones, though not all of them. The data contain some 200,000 clones, about 84% of them seen just once; the ten biggest clones take up 3.5% to 4%.

The V call is TRBV5-6, the J call TRBJ2-1; D perhaps matches TRBD2 (7 bases). Material for sequencing was PBMCs. The clonotype was recovered from a middle-aged man in good health and CMV-seronegative. CDR3 sequence (DNA): TGTGCCAGCAGCTTAGGGGGGGTACAGTTCTTC. As protein: CASSLGGVQFF.